This T cell receptor beta chain was profiled in a study of CD8+ T cells in alopecia areata. Sequencing used cDNA as its template, made by extracting RNA and reverse transcribing it. Clones were read by immunoSEQ multiplex PCR, and TCRdb kept only the in-frame ones, dropping some. Here the sample spans approximately 280,000 clones, roughly 50% being singletons. As to treatment: oral pan-JAK inhibitor, 5-10 mg twice daily. The germline CDR1 and CDR2 sequences are SGHTA and FQGNSA. Trimming at V came to 1 base and at J to 5 bases, leaving 7 bases not matched to a gene. The CDR3 totals 15 residues. General observations from the study: How baseline CD8+ expansion relates to response remains uncertain (there was one nonresponder).

Note on this clone: Its antigen is unknown.

This receptor was obtained from a human donor with alopecia areata. This material consisted of CD4+ T cells sorted from blood, taken at week 24, from a patient treated with tofacitinib. V and J are TRBV7-2 and TRBJ2-5; 7 nucleotides match TRBD2. CDR3 amino acids: CASSLDWTSFETQYF. CDR3 bases: TGTGCCAGCAGCTTAGATTGGACTAGTTTTGAGACCCAGTACTTC.